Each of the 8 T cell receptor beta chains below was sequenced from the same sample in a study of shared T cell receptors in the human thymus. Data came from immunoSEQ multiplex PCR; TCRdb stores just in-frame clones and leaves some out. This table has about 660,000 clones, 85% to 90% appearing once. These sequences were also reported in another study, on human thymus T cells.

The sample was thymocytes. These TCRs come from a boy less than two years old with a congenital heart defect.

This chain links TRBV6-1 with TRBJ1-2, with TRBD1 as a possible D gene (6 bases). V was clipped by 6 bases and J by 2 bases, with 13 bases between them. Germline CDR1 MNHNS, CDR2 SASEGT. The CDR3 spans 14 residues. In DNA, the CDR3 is TGTGCCAGCAGGACACAGGGATCGAACTATGGCTACACCTTC. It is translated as CASRTQGSNYGYTF.

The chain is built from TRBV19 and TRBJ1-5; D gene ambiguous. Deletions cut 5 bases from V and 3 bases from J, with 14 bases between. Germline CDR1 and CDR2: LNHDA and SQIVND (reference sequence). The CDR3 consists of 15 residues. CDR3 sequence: CASSPTWRLNQPQHF. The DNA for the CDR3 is TGTGCCAGTAGTCCCACGTGGCGGCTCAATCAGCCCCAGCATTTT.

For the CDR3, the DNA is TGCGCCAGCAGCCAAGTCCAGGGGACCTCCTACGAGCAGTACTTC. Translating gives CASSQVQGTSYEQYF. The chain couples TRBV4-3 to TRBJ2-7; D may be TRBD1 (6 bases). Germline CDR1 LGHNA, CDR2 YSLEER. The CDR3 length is 15 residues. Deletions cut 1 base from V and 0 bases from J, with 10 bases between.

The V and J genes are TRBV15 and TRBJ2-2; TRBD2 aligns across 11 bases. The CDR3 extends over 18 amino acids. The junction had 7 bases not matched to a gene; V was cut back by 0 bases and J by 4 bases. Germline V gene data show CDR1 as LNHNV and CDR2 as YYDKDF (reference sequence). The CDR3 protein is CATSREVAGGPVTGELFF. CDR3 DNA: TGTGCCACCAGCAGAGAGGTAGCGGGAGGGCCGGTCACCGGGGAGCTGTTTTTT.

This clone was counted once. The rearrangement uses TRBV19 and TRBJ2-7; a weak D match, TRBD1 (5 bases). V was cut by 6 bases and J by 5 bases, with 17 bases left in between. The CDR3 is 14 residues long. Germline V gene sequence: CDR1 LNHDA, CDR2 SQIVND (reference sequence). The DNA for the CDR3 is TGTGCCAGTAGCGCGCAGGGCCCAGGCAACGAGCAGTACTTC. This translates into CASSAQGPGNEQYF.

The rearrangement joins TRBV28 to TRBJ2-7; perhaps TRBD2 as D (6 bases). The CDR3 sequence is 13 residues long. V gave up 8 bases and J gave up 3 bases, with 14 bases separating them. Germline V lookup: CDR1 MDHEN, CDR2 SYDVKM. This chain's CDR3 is CASGPGLIYEQYF. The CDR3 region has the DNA TGTGCCAGCGGACCGGGACTTATCTACGAGCAGTACTTC.

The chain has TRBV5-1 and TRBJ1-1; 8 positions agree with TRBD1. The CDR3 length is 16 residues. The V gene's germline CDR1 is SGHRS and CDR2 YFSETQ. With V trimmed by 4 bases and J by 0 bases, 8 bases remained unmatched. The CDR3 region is CASSPGTGSMNTEAFF. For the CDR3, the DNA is TGCGCCAGCAGCCCGGGGACAGGTTCCATGAACACTGAAGCTTTCTTT.

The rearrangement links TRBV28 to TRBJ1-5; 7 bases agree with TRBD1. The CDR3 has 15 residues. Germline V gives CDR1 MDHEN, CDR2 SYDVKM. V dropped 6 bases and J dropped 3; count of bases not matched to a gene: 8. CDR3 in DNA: TGTGCCAGCAGCGACCGGGACAGTGTCAATCAGCCCCAGCATTTT. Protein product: CASSDRDSVNQPQHF.